This passage covers 25 T cell receptor beta chains from one sample sequenced in a study of blood T cells in healthy people across ages. Then a second PCR, running about 6 to 12 cycles, was carried out with a sample-barcoded 5' primer and a J-beta primer mix. TCRdb re-analysed the 5' RACE reads in MiXCR, keeping a single row per CDR3 protein. The sample lists 1.5 million to 2 million distinct CDR3 sequences, about 32% occurring once. The sequenced sample was blood. The receptors were sampled from a young woman in good health.

This rearrangement joins TRBV11-2 to TRBJ2-1; D gene ambiguous. Germline loops: CDR1 SGHAT, CDR2 FQNNGV. The CDR3 sequence is 13 residues long. Trimming removed 0 bases at V and 10 bases at J, with 10 bases between. CDR3 DNA sequence: TGTGCCAGCAGCTTAGATGGTCCGGCGGAGCAGTTCTTC. The encoded protein is CASSLDGPAEQFF.

V and J are TRBV3-1 and TRBJ2-7, with 10 bases matching TRBD2. The J call may be faulty, since TRBJ2-5 better matches the DNA end. This CDR3 spans 21 amino acids. Germline CDR1 is LGHDT and CDR2 is YNNKEL (reference sequence). DNA for the CDR3: TGTGCCAGCAGCCAAGAGATGAACCCTAGCGGGGGCCCATACGCCAGGGAGACCCAGTACTTC. Protein: CASSQEMNPSGGPYARETQYF.

This clonotype was observed a few times. Written as DNA, the CDR3 is TGCAGCGTTGCGCACTCGGCGGGGAGGCCCCGGAATGAGCAGTTCTTC. Its translation: CSVAHSAGRPRNEQFF. V is TRBV29-1 and J is TRBJ2-1; perhaps TRBD2 as D (6 bases). Deletions cut 4 bases from V and 7 bases from J, with 23 bases between. Germline loops: CDR1 SQVTM, CDR2 ANQGSEA. The CDR3 contains 16 residues.

The sample holds a few counts of this clonotype. This chain links TRBV10-3 with TRBJ2-2; D may match TRBD1 or TRBD2 (7 bases each). With 3 bases removed from V and 2 bases from J, the gap between germline ends came to 16 bases. The CDR3 is 17 amino acids. Looked up from germline, CDR1 is ENHRY and CDR2 is SYGVKD. The CDR3 DNA is TGTGCCATCAGTGAAGGGGGAGGGACAGATAACACCGGGGAGCTGTTTTTT. This codes for CAISEGGGTDNTGELFF.

This chain connects TRBV30 to TRBJ1-2; maybe TRBD1 (6 bases). V lost 5 bases to trimming and J lost 4 bases, with 11 bases between them. Germline CDR1 and CDR2: GTSNPN and SVGIG (reference sequence). This CDR3 comprises 12 residues. CDR3 sequence reads: CAWGAGAYGYTF. DNA of the CDR3: TGTGCCTGGGGAGCAGGGGCCTATGGCTACACCTTC.

The rearrangement uses TRBV3-1 and TRBJ1-1, with a possible D match to TRBD1 (6 bases). Trimming took 3 bases from V and 4 from J, leaving 15 bases between them. CDR1 LGHDT and CDR2 YNNKEL come from the germline V gene (reference sequence). CDR3 length: 15 amino acids. The CDR3 bases are TGTGCCAGCAGCCAGCGGCCGGGACAAGTCACTGAAGCTTTCTTT. Translating it yields CASSQRPGQVTEAFF. The complete variable domain, with remaining parts taken from reference TRBV3-1 and TRBJ1-1, reads DTAVSQTPKYLVTQMGNDKSIKCEQNLGHDTMYWYKQDSKKFLKIMFSYNNKELIINETVPNRFSPKSPDKAHLNLHINSLELGDSAVYFCASSQRPGQVTEAFFGQGTRLTVV.

V and J are TRBV20-1 and TRBJ2-1; 11 nucleotides agree with TRBD2. The junction had 5 bases not matched to a gene; V was cut back by 3 bases and J by 7 bases. The germline V gene has CDR1 DFQATT and CDR2 SNEGSKA (reference sequence). This CDR3 has 14 residues. The DNA of the CDR3 is TGCAGTGCTAGGGCTAGCGGGAGGACGAATGAGCAGTTCTTC. Encoded protein: CSARASGRTNEQFF.

This clonotype was seen more than once but under ten times. The chain couples TRBV14 to TRBJ2-5; tentatively, D is TRBD2 (6 bases). Trimming stripped 0 bases from V and 4 bases from J, with 12 bases between. Germline V gene sequence: CDR1 SGHDN, CDR2 FVKESK. This CDR3 is 15 amino acids long. Written as DNA, the CDR3 is TGTGCCAGCAGCCAAGAAGGGCAGGGAGGAGAGACCCAGTACTTC. The encoded protein is CASSQEGQGGETQYF.

The chain links TRBV12-3 or TRBV12-4 to TRBJ2-7; D is possibly TRBD1 or TRBD2 (5 bases each). V gave up 6 bases and J gave up 2 bases, with 17 bases separating them. The CDR3 is made up of 15 amino acids. The CDR3 protein is CASRQGTGRTYEQYF. The DNA for the CDR3 is TGTGCCAGCAGACAAGGGACCGGCCGTACCTACGAGCAGTACTTC.

The chain links TRBV27 to TRBJ2-7; no firm D call. The CDR3 covers 15 residues. Germline CDR1 is MNHEY and CDR2 is SMNVEV (reference sequence). Trimming removed 2 bases at V and 4 bases at J, with 15 bases between. As DNA, the CDR3 is TGTGCCAGCAGTTTAGGGGTATCCACGGTGTACGAGCAGTACTTC. Amino acid sequence: CASSLGVSTVYEQYF.

This clonotype was seen ten or more times. The V call is TRBV7-8, the J call TRBJ2-1; D might be TRBD1 or TRBD2, each matching 5 bases. CDR3 length: 14 residues. CDR1 and CDR2 from the germline V gene are SGHVS and FQNEAQ. V lost 7 bases and J 2 bases, leaving 12 bases between the germline ends. The CDR3 DNA reads TGTGCCAGCAATGGGGGTAACCCCTACAATGAGCAGTTCTTC. Translation: CASNGGNPYNEQFF.

In this sample, this clonotype turned up a few times. The chain is built from TRBV27 and TRBJ1-2; tentatively, D is TRBD1 (5 bases). Trimming took 1 base from V and 6 from J, leaving 18 bases between them. The germline CDR1 and CDR2 sequences are MNHEY and SMNVEV (reference sequence). The length of the CDR3 is 16 residues. The CDR3 is CASSLYQGKDYDGYTF. CDR3 coding DNA: TGTGCCAGCAGTTTATACCAGGGAAAGGATTACGATGGCTACACCTTC.

This chain joins TRBV7-9 and TRBJ2-7, with 9 bases fitting TRBD1. The junction had 6 bases not matched to a gene; V was cut back by 1 base and J by 2 bases. The CDR3 consists of 16 residues. Germline-derived CDR1 and CDR2 are SEHNR and FQNEAQ (reference sequence). CDR3 DNA: TGTGCCAGCAGCTTAGGGCCCCGGGACAGGGCCTACGAGCAGTACTTC. Amino acids: CASSLGPRDRAYEQYF.

This clonotype was counted a few times. The chain combines TRBV4-1 with TRBJ1-5; tentatively, D is TRBD1 (6 bases). CDR1 MGHRA and CDR2 YSYEKL come from the germline V gene. V gave up 1 base and J gave up 4 bases, with 20 bases separating them. The CDR3 has 18 amino acids. The CDR3 protein is CASSQVYVTRGSNQPQHF. CDR3 in DNA: TGCGCCAGCAGCCAAGTCTACGTTACCAGGGGATCAAATCAGCCCCAGCATTTT.

The chain carries TRBV7-9 and TRBJ1-2; tentative D call: TRBD1 (5 bases). Trimming cost V 5 bases and J 5 bases, with 12 bases left between them. Looked up from germline, CDR1 is SEHNR and CDR2 is FQNEAQ (reference sequence). This CDR3 has 13 residues. The CDR3 region has the DNA TGTGCCAGCAGCCCAGGGAAGGGTTATGGCTACACCTTC. Its translation: CASSPGKGYGYTF.

This clonotype was seen more than once but under ten times. The gene calls are TRBV20-1 and TRBJ2-5, with D perhaps being TRBD1 or TRBD2 (6 bases each). This CDR3 has 13 residues. V lost 6 bases and J 4 bases, leaving 15 bases between the germline ends. In germline, CDR1 is DFQATT, CDR2 SNEGSKA (reference sequence). CDR3 in DNA: TGCAGTGCCCCGACTAGAGGGGGAGAGACCCAGTACTTC. It yields the protein CSAPTRGGETQYF.

The chain joins TRBV3-1 to TRBJ1-1; D not certain. Germline V gene lookup returns CDR1 LGHDT and CDR2 YNNKEL (reference sequence). The CDR3 has 14 residues. V dropped 2 bases and J dropped 2 bases, with 9 bases sitting between them. The CDR3 region has the DNA TGTGCCAGCAGCCAACTCGGGCGAAACACTGAAGCTTTCTTT. Protein product: CASSQLGRNTEAFF.

The chain employs TRBV5-1 and TRBJ2-3, with D possibly called TRBD1 or TRBD2 (5 bases each). Germline CDR1 is SGHRS and CDR2 is YFSETQ. V was trimmed by 7 bases and J by 1 base, leaving 10 bases between them. CDR3 length equals 13 residues. The CDR3 protein is CASHLGGTDTQYF. CDR3 in DNA: TGCGCCAGCCACCTGGGGGGCACAGATACGCAGTATTTT.

J is TRBJ1-4 and V is TRBV6-6, with D tentatively TRBD1 (5 bases). Trimming removed 6 bases at V and 14 bases at J, with 19 bases between. The CDR3 spans 13 residues. Germline loops: CDR1 MNHNY, CDR2 SVGAGI (reference sequence). The DNA of the CDR3 is TGTGCCAGCAGCAAACAGGATCCGGGGGACCTGTTTTTT. Translating it yields CASSKQDPGDLFF.

This clonotype showed up just a few times. The rearrangement uses TRBV20-1 and TRBJ2-7; 12 bases line up with TRBD2. CDR1 and CDR2 (germline): DFQATT, SNEGSKA (reference sequence). This CDR3 has 14 residues. Losses at the gene ends were 5 bases for V and 6 bases for J; bases not matched to a gene: 8. CDR3 coding DNA: TGCAGTGCTCCGACTAGCGGGAGCACGATCGAGCAGTACTTC. Amino acids: CSAPTSGSTIEQYF.

In its sample, this clonotype was seen a few times. V gene TRBV4-1 combines with J gene TRBJ1-2; TRBD1 is a possible D gene (6 bases). The CDR3 totals 15 residues. Between the trimmed V and J ends, which lost 0 bases and 3 bases, there was a span of 11 bases. Looked up from germline, CDR1 is MGHRA and CDR2 is YSYEKL. Here the CDR3 DNA reads TGCGCCAGCAGCCAAGACAGGGGATATGACTATGGCTACACCTTC. It is translated as CASSQDRGYDYGYTF.

This clonotype was counted a few times. V gene TRBV4-1 combines with J gene TRBJ2-3; maybe TRBD2 (6 bases). The CDR3 spans 17 residues. Germline V gene sequence: CDR1 MGHRA, CDR2 YSYEKL. The V end was cut by 0 bases, the J end by 0 bases, with 13 bases between. The CDR3 loop reads CASSQERIAVSTDTQYF. In DNA, the CDR3 is TGCGCCAGCAGCCAAGAACGGATAGCGGTCAGCACAGATACGCAGTATTTT.

This chain joins TRBV7-9 and TRBJ2-7; tentative D call: TRBD2 (7 bases). The CDR3 is 15 amino acids. V was shortened by 1 base and J by 2 bases, with 12 bases between the two germline ends. Germline V lookup: CDR1 SEHNR, CDR2 FQNEAQ (reference sequence). The CDR3 protein is CASSLDRGATYEQYF. CDR3 in DNA: TGTGCCAGCAGCTTAGATCGGGGGGCTACCTACGAGCAGTACTTC.

The table lists this clonotype with a few counts. The rearrangement joins TRBV7-9 to TRBJ2-5; no definite D call. This CDR3 region has 11 residues. From germline, CDR1 is SEHNR and CDR2 FQNEAQ (reference sequence). Trimming cost V 7 bases and J 11 bases, with 14 bases left between them. This chain's CDR3 is CASTRVDEQYF. CDR3 in DNA: TGTGCCAGCACCCGTGTGGATGAGCAGTACTTC.

This chain uses TRBV12-3 or TRBV12-4 with TRBJ1-6; perhaps TRBD1 as D (5 bases). The CDR3 is 14 amino acids. The V gene lost 3 bases and the J gene lost 7 bases, with 10 bases spanning the gap. In nucleotides, the CDR3 is TGTGCCAGCAGTTTCGCAGGGAGGAATTCACCCCTCCACTTT. Protein sequence: CASSFAGRNSPLHF.